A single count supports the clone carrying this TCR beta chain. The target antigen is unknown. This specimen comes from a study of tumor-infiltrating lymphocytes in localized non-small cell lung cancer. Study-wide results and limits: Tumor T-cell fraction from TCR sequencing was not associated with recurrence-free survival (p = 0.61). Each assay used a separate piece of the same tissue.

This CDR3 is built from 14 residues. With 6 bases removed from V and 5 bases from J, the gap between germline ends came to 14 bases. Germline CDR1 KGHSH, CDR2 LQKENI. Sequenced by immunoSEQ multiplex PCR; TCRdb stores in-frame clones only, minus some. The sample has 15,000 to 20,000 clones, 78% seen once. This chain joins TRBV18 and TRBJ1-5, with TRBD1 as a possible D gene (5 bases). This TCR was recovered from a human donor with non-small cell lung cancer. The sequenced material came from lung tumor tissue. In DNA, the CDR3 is TGTGCCAGCTCCGAGGGGCAGGGCCATCAGCCCCAGCATTTT. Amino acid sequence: CASSEGQGHQPQHF.